These T cell receptor beta chains were read from a single sample in a study of blood T cell repertoires in COVID-19. Method: immunoSEQ multiplex PCR; TCRdb's copy keeps in-frame clones and lacks some. Of a few hundred thousand clones listed, over 65% are singletons. Sequencing was carried out using peripheral blood. The receptors come from a man aged 55 to 69 who had recovered from COVID-19. Both conserved end residues are part of each CDR3. Fields, in order: V gene, J gene, CDR3 length, clone size, D gene, CDR3 DNA, CDR3 protein. D genes are given only for firm matches. Clone size is given for some rows only: seen once, a few or many times, or a class if the clone is expanded.

TRBV18	TRBJ2-5	13	-	-	TGTGCCAGCTCACCAGGCCTCCAAGAGACCCAGTACTTC	CASSPGLQETQYF
TRBV5-1	TRBJ2-3	16	-	TRBD2	TGCGCCAGCAGCTTGCAAGTAGCGGGGCGCACAGATACGCAGTATTTT	CASSLQVAGRTDTQYF
TRBV27	TRBJ1-6	13	-	-	TGTGCCAGCAGTTTCGGTTACGGTTCACCCCTCCACTTT	CASSFGYGSPLHF
TRBV7-9	TRBJ2-7	14	few	-	TGTGCCAGCAGCTTCCGCGAAAGCTCCTACGAGCAGTACTTC	CASSFRESSYEQYF
TRBV3-1/TRBV3-2	TRBJ2-5	16	-	-	TGTGCCAGCAGCCAAGTGGACCGGGGGGCCAGGGAGACCCAGTACTTC	CASSQVDRGARETQYF
TRBV4-1	TRBJ2-1	16	-	-	TGCGCCAGCAGCCCCCTCGGAGCGGAAAACTACAATGAGCAGTTCTTC	CASSPLGAENYNEQFF
TRBV7-8	TRBJ2-1	15	-	-	TGTGCCAGCAGCGGAATGGGGCGTCTTGGGAATGAGCAGTTCTTC	CASSGMGRLGNEQFF
TRBV2	TRBJ1-3	13	few	-	TGTGCCAGCAGTGAGCGGGTTGCAAACACCATATATTTT	CASSERVANTIYF
TRBV18	TRBJ2-5	14	-	-	TGTGCCAGCTCCCTAGAGGAGGACCAAGAGACCCAGTACTTC	CASSLEEDQETQYF
TRBV4-1	TRBJ1-1	14	-	-	TGCGCCAGCAGCCAAGTAGGGGCGCGTGATGGAGCTTTCTTT	CASSQVGARDGAFF
TRBV6-5	TRBJ2-1	15	-	TRBD1	TGTGCCAGCAGTAGACAGGGGGCGGTTTACAATGAGCAGTTCTTC	CASSRQGAVYNEQFF
TRBV9	TRBJ2-3	16	-	TRBD1	TGTGCCAGCAGTGCCCGGACAGGCCAATACACAGATACGCAGTATTTT	CASSARTGQYTDTQYF
TRBV9	TRBJ1-3	15	-	-	TGTGCCAGCAGCGGGGAGGGAACGGCTGGAAACACCATATATTTT	CASSGEGTAGNTIYF
TRBV7-9	TRBJ2-3	16	-	-	TGTGCCAGCAGCTTAAGGCAGGGCCTGGGCACAGATACGCAGTATTTT	CASSLRQGLGTDTQYF
TRBV28	TRBJ1-1	16	-	TRBD1	TGTGCCAGCAGTTCCCCGACAGGGGGCGCGGGGACTGAAGCTTTCTTT	CASSSPTGGAGTEAFF
TRBV28	TRBJ2-3	17	-	TRBD1	TGTGCCAGCAGTCCAGTCGCAGACAGGGCTGGCACAGATACGCAGTATTTT	CASSPVADRAGTDTQYF
TRBV7-6	TRBJ2-3	15	-	-	TGTGCCAGCAGCTTAGCGCTCAGGGCGACAGATACGCAGTATTTT	CASSLALRATDTQYF
TRBV19	TRBJ2-5	19	few	TRBD2	TGTGCCAGTAGTATCCCCCCCAGTTCTAGCGGGGGGGCCCGGGAGACCCAGTACTTC	CASSIPPSSSGGARETQYF
TRBV6-5	TRBJ1-1	11	-	-	TGTGCCAGCAGTTACGGGCCTGAAGCTTTCTTT	CASSYGPEAFF
TRBV28	TRBJ2-1	15	-	TRBD2	TGTGCCAGCGAAACGCCCGGGACTAGGCGGGGTGAGCAGTTCTTC	CASETPGTRRGEQFF
TRBV28	TRBJ1-2	14	-	TRBD1	TGTGCCAGCAGTTCTGGACAGGGCATCTATGGCTACACCTTC	CASSSGQGIYGYTF
TRBV27	TRBJ1-2	14	few	TRBD1	TGTGCCAGCAAACGGACAGGGGTGGGGTATGGCTACACCTTC	CASKRTGVGYGYTF
TRBV9	TRBJ2-1	15	-	-	TGTGCCAGCAGCGTAGATCTGAGAGCCCAGCGGGAGCAGTTCTTC	CASSVDLRAQREQFF
TRBV6-5	TRBJ1-2	13	-	TRBD1	TGTGCCAGCAGCCCCCGGGACAGGGCTGGCTACACCTTC	CASSPRDRAGYTF
TRBV18	TRBJ2-3	14	-	-	TGTGCCAGCTCCCGCAGACAGAGCACAGATACGCAGTATTTT	CASSRRQSTDTQYF
TRBV6-5	TRBJ2-7	13	-	-	TGTGCCAGCAGCTTAGACAGATCCTACGAGCAGTACTTC	CASSLDRSYEQYF
TRBV18	TRBJ2-1	15	-	-	TGTGCCAGCTCACCACCACTGAGCTCCTACAATGAGCAGTTCTTC	CASSPPLSSYNEQFF
TRBV11-2	TRBJ2-7	16	-	-	TGTGCCAGCAGCTATAGAGGAGGGGGCCGAATCGACGAGCAGTACTTC	CASSYRGGGRIDEQYF
TRBV3-1/TRBV3-2	TRBJ2-3	18	-	TRBD2	TGTGCCAGCAGCCAAGGCCTGACTAGCGGGGGGGGCACAGATACGCAGTATTTT	CASSQGLTSGGGTDTQYF
TRBV18	TRBJ1-1	16	-	-	TGTGCCAGCTCACCACTTTTGGCAGATATGAACACTGAAGCTTTCTTT	CASSPLLADMNTEAFF
TRBV30	TRBJ1-3	16	-	TRBD1	TGTGCCTGGAGTTTTCGAGGGACAGGGAATGGGTACACCATATATTTT	CAWSFRGTGNGYTIYF
TRBV6-6	TRBJ2-2	15	-	TRBD2	TGTGCCAGCAAACCGGGACTAGCGGCTGCGGGGGAGCTGTTTTTT	CASKPGLAAAGELFF
TRBV19	TRBJ2-3	18	once	-	TGTGCCAGTAGTATAGCCGGAATTCTAGGTCTCGGCACAGATACGCAGTATTTT	CASSIAGILGLGTDTQYF
TRBV6-6	TRBJ1-2	13	-	-	TGTGCCAGCAGCCAGCGATCTGAGGATGGCTACACCTTC	CASSQRSEDGYTF
TRBV15	TRBJ2-7	14	-	TRBD1	TGTGCCACCAGCAGAGGGACAGGCCGATACGAGCAGTACTTC	CATSRGTGRYEQYF
TRBV7-8	TRBJ1-5	14	-	-	TGTGCCAGCAGCTTCGCAGTCAGCAATCAGCCCCAGCATTTT	CASSFAVSNQPQHF
TRBV27	TRBJ2-5	16	-	TRBD2	TGTGCCAGCAGCCTAGGACTAGGGTTGGGTCGGGAGACCCAGTACTTC	CASSLGLGLGRETQYF
TRBV5-1	TRBJ2-5	16	few	-	TGCGCCAGCAGCCCCCAAGGCCCCGCGGGGTTAGAGACCCAGTACTTC	CASSPQGPAGLETQYF
TRBV13	TRBJ2-5	16	-	-	TGTGCCAGCAGCTCAAGTCAGGGATTTATGTCAGAGACCCAGTACTTC	CASSSSQGFMSETQYF
TRBV30	TRBJ2-3	15	-	TRBD2	TGTGCCTGGACTAGCGGGGCGGGGGGCACAGATACGCAGTATTTT	CAWTSGAGGTDTQYF
TRBV5-1	TRBJ2-3	16	-	-	TGCGCCAGCAGCTTGGGGGCCGCTACGATGACAGATACGCAGTATTTT	CASSLGAATMTDTQYF
TRBV19	TRBJ1-6	15	few	-	TGTGCCAGTAGTATAGCGCCAGGATTCAATTCACCCCTCCACTTT	CASSIAPGFNSPLHF
TRBV7-9	TRBJ2-3	15	-	-	TGTGCCAGCAGCTTAGAGGGACAACCCACAGATACGCAGTATTTT	CASSLEGQPTDTQYF
TRBV20-1	TRBJ1-1	16	-	TRBD1	TGCAGTGCTAGTCGGACAGGGCTACTCTCGAACACTGAAGCTTTCTTT	CSASRTGLLSNTEAFF
TRBV7-2	TRBJ2-3	15	-	-	TGTGCCAGCAGCCCACCAACGGGACGGGGGGATACGCAGTATTTT	CASSPPTGRGDTQYF